The text below deals with one T cell receptor (beta chain). Its antigen is not known. This specimen comes from a study of OX40 agonist ivuxolimab in advanced cancers. Study background: Ivuxolimab, which patients received intravenously every 2 weeks, was dosed at 0.01 to 10 mg/kg.

TCRdb's table, derived via immunoSEQ multiplex PCR, lists solely in-frame clones and lacks some. This sample yields some 64,000 clones, of which roughly nine tenths are seen a single time; roughly 0.7% belongs to the top ten. V lost 6 bases to trimming and J lost 4 bases; unmatched junction nucleotides: 5. CDR3 length: 16 amino acids. CDR1 is ENHRY, CDR2 SYGVKD, per germline. Overall study findings and caveats: Relatively little clonal expansion, among the lowest observed, appeared in partial responders at 0.1-3.0 mg/kg. Normalized T-cell clonal expansion was also low in a subset of nonresponders.

This sequence was found in an adult with an advanced solid tumor such as melanoma, head and neck, liver or kidney cancer. The sample consisted of CD4+ or CD8+ T cells sorted from blood, taken in a trial of the OX40 agonist ivuxolimab. The V gene is TRBV10-3, the J gene TRBJ2-3, with 15 bases fitting TRBD2. Written as DNA, the CDR3 is TGTGCCATCAGCGGGACTAGCGGGAGGTCTTCAGATACGCAGTATTTT. Protein sequence: CAISGTSGRSSDTQYF.